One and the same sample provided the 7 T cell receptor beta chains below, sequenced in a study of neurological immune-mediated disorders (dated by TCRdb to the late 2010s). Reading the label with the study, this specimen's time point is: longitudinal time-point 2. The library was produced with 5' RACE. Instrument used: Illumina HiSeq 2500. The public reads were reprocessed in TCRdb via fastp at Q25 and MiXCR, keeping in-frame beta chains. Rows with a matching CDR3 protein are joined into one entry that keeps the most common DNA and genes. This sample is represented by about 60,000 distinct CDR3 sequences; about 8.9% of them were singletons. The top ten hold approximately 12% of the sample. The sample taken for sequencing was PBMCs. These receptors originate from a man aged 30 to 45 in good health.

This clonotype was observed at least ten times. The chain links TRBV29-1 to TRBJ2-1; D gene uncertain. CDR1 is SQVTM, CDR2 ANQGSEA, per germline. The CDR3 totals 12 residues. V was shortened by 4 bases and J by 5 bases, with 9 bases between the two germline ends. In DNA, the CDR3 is TGCAGCGTTGTTCCCTTGGACAATGAGCAGTTCTTC. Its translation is CSVVPLDNEQFF.

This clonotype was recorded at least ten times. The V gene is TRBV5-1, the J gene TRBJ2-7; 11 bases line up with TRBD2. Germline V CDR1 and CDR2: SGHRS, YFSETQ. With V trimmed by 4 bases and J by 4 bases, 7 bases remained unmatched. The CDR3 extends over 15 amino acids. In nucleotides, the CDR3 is TGCGCCAGCAGCACGGACCTAGCGGGAGGTTACGAGCAGTACTTC. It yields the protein CASSTDLAGGYEQYF.

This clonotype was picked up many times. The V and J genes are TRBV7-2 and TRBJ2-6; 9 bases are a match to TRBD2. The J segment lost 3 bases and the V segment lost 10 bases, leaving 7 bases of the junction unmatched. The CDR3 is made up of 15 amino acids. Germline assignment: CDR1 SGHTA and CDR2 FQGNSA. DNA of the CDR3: TGTGCCACTGCCCGAGCGGGAGGTGGGGCCAACGTCCTGACTTTC. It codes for CATARAGGGANVLTF. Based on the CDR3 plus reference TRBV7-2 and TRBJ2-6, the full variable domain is GAGVSQSPSNKVTEKGKDVELRCDPISGHTALYWYRQSLGQGLEFLIYFQGNSAPDKSGLPSDRFSAERTGGSVSTLTIQRTQQEDSAVYLCATARAGGGANVLTFGAGSRLTVL.

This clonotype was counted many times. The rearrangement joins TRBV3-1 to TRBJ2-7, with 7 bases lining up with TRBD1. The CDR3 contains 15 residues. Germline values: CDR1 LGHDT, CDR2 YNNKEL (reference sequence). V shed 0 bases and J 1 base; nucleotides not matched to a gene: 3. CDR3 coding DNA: TGTGCCAGCAGCCAAGATCCAGGGGGATCCTACGAGCAGTACTTC. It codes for CASSQDPGGSYEQYF.

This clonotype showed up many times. CDR3 sequence: CATSDTQSARDRKRYEQYF. The CDR3 DNA sequence: TGTGCCACCAGTGATACCCAATCCGCCCGGGACAGGAAACGCTACGAGCAGTACTTC. The chain recombines TRBV24-1 with TRBJ2-7, with TRBD1 matching 8 bases. CDR1 is KGHDR and CDR2 is SFDVKD in the germline V gene. J gave up 3 bases and V 3 bases, and 18 bases lay outside the gene matches. The CDR3 has 19 amino acids.

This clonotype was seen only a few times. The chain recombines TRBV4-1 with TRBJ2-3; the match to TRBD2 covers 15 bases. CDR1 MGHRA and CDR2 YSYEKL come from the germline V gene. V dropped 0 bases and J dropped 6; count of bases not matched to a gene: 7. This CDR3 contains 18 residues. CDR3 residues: CASSQERGLAGGQDTQYF. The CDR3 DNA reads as TGCGCCAGCAGCCAAGAAAGGGGACTAGCGGGAGGCCAGGATACGCAGTATTTT.

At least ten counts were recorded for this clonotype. The DNA of the CDR3 is TGTGCCAGAATGTGTACAGGGAGGGAGACCCAGTACTTC. Its protein product is CARMCTGRETQYF. The chain has TRBV7-3 and TRBJ2-5; D tentatively reads TRBD1 or TRBD2 (6 bases each). The germline CDR1 and CDR2 sequences are SGHTA and FQGTGA. The V and J ends lost 9 bases and 5 bases respectively, with 16 bases between them. There are 13 residues in the CDR3.